The 20 T cell receptor beta chains given below trace back to one sample, sequenced in a study of cytomegalovirus exposure and HLA in healthy donors. Use of 60 Vbeta and 13 Jbeta primers characterized the PCR. Measured with immunoSEQ multiplex PCR; TCRdb has only the in-frame clones, and not every one. This table has about 150,000 clones, roughly 80% appearing once. Sequences were obtained from PBMCs. Receptor source: a human donor in good health.

Concerning this clone itself: At one end, the junction sequence differs from germline, possibly due to a read error. The chain has TRBV4-2 and TRBJ2-3; TRBD2 is a possible D gene (7 bases). The CDR3 loop spans 13 amino acids. Germline V gives CDR1 LGHNA, CDR2 YNFKEQ. CDR3 in DNA: TGTGCCAGCAGACAAGGGGGGGCAGATACGCAGTATTTT. Residues: CASRQGGADTQYF.

The genes are TRBV2 and TRBJ2-7; unclear D gene. Germline V CDR1 and CDR2: SNHLY, FYNNEI. The germline V and J ends were trimmed by 8 bases and 0 bases, with 8 bases remaining between them. The CDR3 runs to 12 residues. The CDR3 protein is CASAVTSYEQYF. In DNA form, the CDR3 reads TGTGCCAGCGCAGTCACCTCCTACGAGCAGTACTTC. Filled out from reference TRBV2 and TRBJ2-7, the complete variable domain reads EPEVTQTPSHQVTQMGQEVILRCVPISNHLYFYWYRQILGQKVEFLVSFYNNEISEKSEIFDDQFSVERPDGSNFTLKIRSTKLEDSAMYFCASAVTSYEQYFGPGTRLTVT.

As DNA, the CDR3 is TGTGCCAGCAGCGAGCTCGGGACAGGGAGTGTCTATGGCTACACCTTC. Translation gives CASSELGTGSVYGYTF. The chain recombines TRBV9 with TRBJ1-2; TRBD1 matches at 9 bases. Trimming cost V 3 bases and J 4 bases; bases outside gene matches: 10. CDR3 size: 16 residues. The germline CDR1 and CDR2 sequences are SGDLS and YYNGEE.

V usage is TRBV5-1 and J usage is TRBJ2-5; 7 bases align to TRBD2. Germline V lookup: CDR1 SGHRS, CDR2 YFSETQ. CDR3 length equals 16 residues. V lost 2 bases and J lost 1; bases outside the gene matches: 8. CDR3 nucleotides: TGCGCCAGCAGCTTCGCCCGGGGGGACTTCCAAGAGACCCAGTACTTC. It codes for CASSFARGDFQETQYF.

This clone was counted only a few times. The chain couples TRBV9 to TRBJ2-5, with D tentatively TRBD1 (6 bases). V lost 2 bases, J lost 5 bases, and 19 bases lay in between. This CDR3 has 16 residues. Germline CDR1 is SGDLS and CDR2 is YYNGEE. CDR3 amino acids: CASSVIQGVTGETQYF. CDR3 nucleotide sequence: TGTGCCAGCAGCGTGATACAGGGAGTTACGGGGGAGACCCAGTACTTC.

V and J are TRBV27 and TRBJ1-1; 7 bases fit TRBD1. Trimming removed 8 bases from V and 4 bases from J; junction bases left unmatched: 7. The CDR3 covers 13 residues. Germline CDR1 is MNHEY and CDR2 is SMNVEV (reference sequence). The CDR3 DNA reads TGTGCCAGCGCGATGAACAGGGGCACTGAAGCTTTCTTT. Translation gives CASAMNRGTEAFF.

This clone was seen only a few times. The rearrangement links TRBV10-1 to TRBJ2-2; D is perhaps TRBD2 (5 bases). The length of the CDR3 is 16 residues. Germline-derived CDR1 and CDR2 are WNHNN and SYGVQD (reference sequence). V was cut by 4 bases and J by 0 bases, with 12 bases left in between. CDR3 sequence: CASSAAGYANTGELFF. The CDR3 DNA reads as TGCGCCAGCAGTGCGGCGGGCTACGCGAACACCGGGGAGCTGTTTTTT.

This chain joins TRBV14 and TRBJ2-6, with a possible D match to TRBD1 (5 bases). In germline, CDR1 is SGHDN, CDR2 FVKESK. The CDR3 loop spans 18 amino acids. V was pared by 3 bases and J by 4 bases, with 19 bases between. The CDR3 bases are TGTGCCAGCAGCCAGATCAGGGCGGCGAGTCGAGGGGCCAACGTCCTGACTTTC. Protein sequence: CASSQIRAASRGANVLTF.

Here the CDR3 reads CASRPTGRVDGYTF. In DNA form, the CDR3 reads TGTGCCAGCAGACCGACAGGGAGAGTGGACGGCTACACCTTC. This sequence joins TRBV2 and TRBJ1-2; 7 positions match TRBD1. The V and J ends lost 6 bases and 8 bases, in that order; junction bases with no gene match: 12. CDR1 is SNHLY and CDR2 is FYNNEI in the germline V gene. There are 14 residues in the CDR3.

This clone has a handful of counts. The chain joins TRBV7-9 to TRBJ2-1; 14 bases line up with TRBD2. CDR1 and CDR2 (germline): SEHNR, FQNEAQ (reference sequence). The CDR3 contains 19 residues. Unmatched junction bases numbered 17, after V lost 5 bases and J lost 8 bases. Here the CDR3 reads CASSTVRLAGGPDKDEQFF. The CDR3 region has the DNA TGTGCCAGCAGCACCGTGAGACTAGCGGGAGGGCCCGATAAGGATGAGCAGTTCTTC.

To note about this clone: Relative to the germline gene, one junction end is altered; a read error may explain this. The chain employs TRBV6-1 and TRBJ1-2; the D gene is possibly TRBD1 (5 bases). CDR1 MNHNS and CDR2 SASEGT come from the germline V gene. CDR3 length equals 15 residues. CDR3 nucleotides: TGTGCCAGCAGTGAAGTAGGGGTACGGGACTATGGCTACCCCTTC. Protein sequence: CASSEVGVRDYGYPF.

The rearrangement links TRBV30 to TRBJ1-4, with 8 nucleotides matching TRBD1. Germline V CDR1 and CDR2: GTSNPN, SVGIG (reference sequence). This CDR3 has 14 residues. J gave up 3 bases and V 2 bases, and 2 bases lay outside the gene matches. DNA of the CDR3: TGTGCCTGGAGTAAGGACAGGGCTAATGAAAAACTGTTTTTT. This sequence encodes CAWSKDRANEKLFF.

The chain recombines TRBV9 with TRBJ2-7, with TRBD2 matching over 16 bases. With V trimmed by 0 bases and J by 4 bases, 4 bases remained unmatched. Germline V gene data show CDR1 as SGDLS and CDR2 as YYNGEE. The length of the CDR3 is 17 residues. CDR3 nucleotide sequence: TGTGCCAGCAGCGTAGGGGGACTAGCGGGAGGGGAGTACGAGCAGTACTTC. Translating it yields CASSVGGLAGGEYEQYF. Full variable domain (outside the CDR3, taken from reference TRBV9 and TRBJ2-7): DSGVTQTPKHLITATGQRVTLRCSPRSGDLSVYWYQQSLDQGLQFLIQYYNGEERAKGNILERFSAQQFPDLHSELNLSSLELGDSALYFCASSVGGLAGGEYEQYFGPGTRLTVT.

The chain employs TRBV5-4 and TRBJ1-1; tentative D call: TRBD1 (5 bases). Germline assignment: CDR1 SGHNT and CDR2 YYREEE (reference sequence). Trimming shortened V by 3 bases and J by 6 bases, and 12 bases separated the two germline ends. The CDR3 covers 13 residues. CDR3 in DNA: TGTGCCAGCAGCTCTCCAGGGAGGCCTGAAGCTTTCTTT. Translation gives CASSSPGRPEAFF.

In this sample, this clone turned up a few times. The chain links TRBV5-1 to TRBJ2-7, with 10 positions matching TRBD2. Germline CDR1 is SGHRS and CDR2 is YFSETQ. V lost 2 bases, J lost 3 bases, and 8 bases stayed unmatched. CDR3 length equals 16 residues. The CDR3 sequence is CASSFASSGGIYEQYF. The CDR3 bases are TGCGCCAGCAGCTTCGCTTCTAGCGGGGGTATCTACGAGCAGTACTTC.

This chain joins TRBV5-1 and TRBJ1-1; D gene ambiguous. There are 13 residues in the CDR3. In germline, CDR1 is SGHRS, CDR2 YFSETQ. V lost 5 bases and J 0 bases, leaving 8 bases between the germline ends. The CDR3 sequence: CASRTTVNTEAFF. The CDR3 nucleotides are TGCGCCAGCAGAACAACAGTGAACACTGAAGCTTTCTTT.

This chain uses TRBV18 with TRBJ2-5; 7 bases map to TRBD1. The J segment lost 5 bases and the V segment lost 4 bases, leaving 10 bases of the junction unmatched. The CDR3 spans 15 residues. Looked up from germline, CDR1 is KGHSH and CDR2 is LQKENI. The CDR3 sequence is CASSREGAYRETQYF. The CDR3, as DNA: TGTGCCAGCTCACGAGAGGGGGCGTACAGGGAGACCCAGTACTTC.

Remarks on this clone: One end of the junction varies from germline; a read error may be responsible. This rearrangement joins TRBV30 to TRBJ1-2; D is unclear. The CDR3 is 13 residues long. CDR1 is GTSNPN, CDR2 SVGIG, per germline (reference sequence). In DNA form, the CDR3 reads TGTGCCTGGTCTACTTTCCGGGGATATGGCTACCCCTTC. Translation: CAWSTFRGYGYPF.

V gene TRBV5-6 combines with J gene TRBJ1-1; 10 bases line up with TRBD1. CDR3 size: 17 residues. Unmatched junction bases numbered 9, after V lost 4 bases and J lost 0 bases. Germline V gene lookup returns CDR1 SGHDT and CDR2 YYEEEE. CDR3 loop: CASSRVPGQGMNTEAFF. The CDR3 nucleotides are TGTGCCAGCAGCCGAGTCCCGGGACAGGGGATGAACACTGAAGCTTTCTTT.

V and J are TRBV19 and TRBJ2-7; 8 bases line up with TRBD1. Germline CDR1 LNHDA, CDR2 SQIVND (reference sequence). The CDR3 is 15 amino acids. J gave up 4 bases and V 4 bases, and 9 bases lay outside the gene matches. This CDR3 is CASSRTQGALYEQYF. CDR3 nucleotide sequence: TGTGCCAGTAGTAGAACCCAGGGGGCCCTTTACGAGCAGTACTTC.